This T cell receptor beta chain was obtained from a study of shared clonotypes between healthy human individuals. This was a deep-level run. Every immunoSEQ plate was one replicate of a subset's evenly spread DNA. Original handling: Junction-only immunoSEQ data arrived without quality scores, meaning filtering differed. Only in-frame clones appear in the TCRdb table, and some are missing; sequencing was by immunoSEQ multiplex PCR. The D gene and trimming were derived from the DNA, and the V and J assignments and clone size from that table. The sample gives about half a million clones, roughly 80% of which show up once; about 12% is in the top ten. This clone has ten or more counts. In germline, CDR1 is MGHDK, CDR2 SYGVNS. J gave up 4 bases and V 3 bases, and 3 bases lay outside the gene matches. The CDR3 is made up of 14 amino acids. The donors were all Caucasian adults (living in Nashville, Tennessee).

The chain recombines TRBV25-1 with TRBJ2-7, with 10 bases lining up with TRBD1. Source material: PBMCs. This receptor was taken from a woman in her thirties or forties in good health. Some clones in this sample may be carry-over from other donors' samples. The CDR3 DNA reads TGTGCCAGCAGTGACCGGGACAGGGGTTACGAGCAGTACTTC. Translated, it gives CASSDRDRGYEQYF.